The 15 T cell receptor beta chains below come from one sample, sequenced in a study of cytomegalovirus exposure and HLA in healthy donors. Data came from immunoSEQ multiplex PCR; TCRdb stores just in-frame clones and leaves some out. The sample gives about 160,000 clones, approximately 90% of which show up once; about 3% is in the top ten. Sequencing was done on a sample of PBMCs. These receptors were obtained from a man aged 18-30 years in good health and CMV-seronegative.

This chain uses TRBV28 with TRBJ1-5; 7 nucleotides match TRBD1. This CDR3 contains 15 residues. Trimming at V came to 3 bases and at J to 2 bases, leaving 4 bases not matched to a gene. The germline V gene encodes CDR1 MDHEN and CDR2 SYDVKM. The CDR3: CASSFPTGGNQPQHF. CDR3 in DNA: TGTGCCAGCAGTTTCCCTACAGGGGGCAATCAGCCCCAGCATTTT.

This clone showed up many times. The chain carries TRBV7-8 and TRBJ2-7; TRBD1 matches 8 bases. This CDR3 spans 15 amino acids. V was pared by 6 bases and J by 2 bases, with 9 bases of the junction left unmatched. From germline, CDR1 is SGHVS and CDR2 FQNEAQ. The DNA for the CDR3 is TGTGCCAGCAGTTTATCCGGGACAGGTGCCTACGAGCAGTACTTC. Translated, it gives CASSLSGTGAYEQYF.

The rearrangement joins TRBV5-4 to TRBJ2-2; 10 bases agree with TRBD1. The trim removed 3 bases at V and 4 bases at J, leaving 9 bases unmatched. Germline V lookup: CDR1 SGHNT, CDR2 YYREEE (reference sequence). The CDR3 runs 17 residues. CDR3 region: CASSSDDRGRSTGELFF. The CDR3 nucleotides read TGTGCCAGCAGCTCCGACGACAGGGGGCGCAGCACCGGGGAGCTGTTTTTT.

J is TRBJ1-1 and V is TRBV27; D might be TRBD1 (5 bases). The CDR3 is 13 amino acids. V shed 3 bases and J shed 6 bases, with 11 bases lying between them. Germline V gives CDR1 MNHEY, CDR2 SMNVEV (reference sequence). This CDR3 reads CASSFRVLAEAFF. The CDR3 nucleotides read TGTGCCAGCAGTTTCAGGGTGTTGGCTGAAGCTTTCTTT.

Concerning this clone: This same CDR3 is encoded by further DNA sequences in the sample. The J gene is TRBJ1-1, the V gene TRBV27; a possible D gene is TRBD1 (5 bases). The CDR3 runs 12 residues. V lost 7 bases to trimming and J lost 0 bases, with 6 bases between them. CDR1 MNHEY and CDR2 SMNVEV come from the germline V gene (reference sequence). The chain's CDR3 is CASTGMNTEAFF. In DNA, the CDR3 is TGTGCCAGCACAGGGATGAACACTGAAGCTTTCTTT.

This clone was counted a single time. The genes are TRBV10-1 and TRBJ2-6; 7 bases map to TRBD1. Germline loops: CDR1 WNHNN, CDR2 SYGVQD (reference sequence). Losses at the gene ends were 7 bases for V and 0 bases for J; bases not matched to a gene: 9. The length of the CDR3 is 17 residues. Written as DNA, the CDR3 is TGCGCCAGCAAAATTGGACAGGTTTACTCTGGGGCCAACGTCCTGACTTTC. It codes for CASKIGQVYSGANVLTF.

The CDR3 coding sequence is TGTGCCACCGCACTGAATCCCGCTTGGGAGCAGTACGTC. Protein product: CATALNPAWEQYV. The chain links TRBV10-3 to TRBJ2-7; D is uncertain. The germline V gene has CDR1 ENHRY and CDR2 SYGVKD. The CDR3 runs 13 residues. Trimming removed 10 bases at V and 7 bases at J, with 20 bases between.

The gene calls are TRBV19 and TRBJ2-4; 8 bases are shared with TRBD1. The V and J ends lost 8 bases and 2 bases, in that order; junction bases with no gene match: 17. The CDR3 totals 18 residues. Germline V gene sequence: CDR1 LNHDA, CDR2 SQIVND (reference sequence). In DNA form, the CDR3 reads TGTGCCAGTGGGGGGACAGGATGGACCACCCTATCCAAAAACATTCAGTACTTC. Translating gives CASGGTGWTTLSKNIQYF.

This clone was recorded once. The chain recombines TRBV10-3 with TRBJ2-5, with D possibly matching TRBD1 (5 bases). Germline V gene data show CDR1 as ENHRY and CDR2 as SYGVKD. The CDR3 runs 17 residues. Trimming took off 4 bases at V and 4 bases at J, with 22 bases between the two ends. Here the CDR3 reads CAISGLRSGLGGETQYF. DNA for the CDR3: TGTGCCATCAGTGGTTTAAGGTCAGGGCTCGGCGGAGAGACCCAGTACTTC.

The J gene is TRBJ2-7, the V gene TRBV15; the match to TRBD2 covers 12 bases. With 0 bases clipped from V and 4 bases from J, the junction kept 16 bases outside the gene matches. This CDR3 spans 20 amino acids. CDR1 is LNHNV, CDR2 YYDKDF, per germline (reference sequence). As DNA, the CDR3 is TGTGCCACCAGCAGAGAATACCCTACTAGCGGGGGGTCTTTCTTTTACGAGCAGTACGTC. Its translation is CATSREYPTSGGSFFYEQYV.

The chain combines TRBV2 with TRBJ2-1, with a weak D call TRBD1 (6 bases). Deletions cut 7 bases from V and 10 bases from J, with 14 bases between. The length of the CDR3 is 12 residues. Germline lookup yields CDR1 SNHLY and CDR2 FYNNEI. This CDR3 is CASTLGGREQFF. The CDR3 DNA reads TGTGCCAGCACTTTAGGGGGTCGCGAGCAGTTCTTC.

The chain recombines TRBV30 with TRBJ1-3, with unresolved D. The length of the CDR3 is 13 residues. Germline loops: CDR1 GTSNPN, CDR2 SVGIG (reference sequence). The V end was cut by 1 base, the J end by 0 bases, with 4 bases between. CDR3 protein: CAWSAGSGNTIYF. In nucleotides, the CDR3 is TGTGCCTGGAGTGCGGGCTCTGGAAACACCATATATTTT.

The chain joins TRBV11-2 to TRBJ2-1; 9 bases map to TRBD1. The CDR3 length is 15 residues. Per germline, CDR1 SGHAT and CDR2 FQNNGV. V was clipped by 5 bases and J by 7 bases; unmatched bases: 9. CDR3 region: CASSRQGVGGNEQFF. The CDR3 bases are TGTGCCAGCAGCAGACAGGGGGTAGGGGGGAATGAGCAGTTCTTC.

The chain is built from TRBV10-3 and TRBJ1-5, with D possibly being TRBD1 (6 bases). Trimming took 6 bases from V and 5 from J, leaving 14 bases between them. The CDR3 runs to 14 residues. The germline CDR1 and CDR2 sequences are ENHRY and SYGVKD. CDR3 amino acids: CAISDQQGDQPQHF. The CDR3 bases are TGTGCCATCAGCGACCAACAGGGAGATCAGCCCCAGCATTTT.

The V gene is TRBV7-2, the J gene TRBJ1-2; D is perhaps TRBD1 (5 bases). This CDR3 spans 14 amino acids. Germline V lookup: CDR1 SGHTA, CDR2 FQGNSA. The V gene lost 2 bases and the J gene lost 4 bases, with 11 bases spanning the gap. CDR3 sequence reads: CASSLQGVAYGYTF. CDR3 sequence (DNA): TGTGCCAGCAGCTTACAGGGTGTGGCCTATGGCTACACCTTC. The variable domain in full, with the rest retrieved from reference TRBV7-2 and TRBJ1-2, is GAGVSQSPSNKVTEKGKDVELRCDPISGHTALYWYRQSLGQGLEFLIYFQGNSAPDKSGLPSDRFSAERTGGSVSTLTIQRTQQEDSAVYLCASSLQGVAYGYTFGSGTRLTVV.